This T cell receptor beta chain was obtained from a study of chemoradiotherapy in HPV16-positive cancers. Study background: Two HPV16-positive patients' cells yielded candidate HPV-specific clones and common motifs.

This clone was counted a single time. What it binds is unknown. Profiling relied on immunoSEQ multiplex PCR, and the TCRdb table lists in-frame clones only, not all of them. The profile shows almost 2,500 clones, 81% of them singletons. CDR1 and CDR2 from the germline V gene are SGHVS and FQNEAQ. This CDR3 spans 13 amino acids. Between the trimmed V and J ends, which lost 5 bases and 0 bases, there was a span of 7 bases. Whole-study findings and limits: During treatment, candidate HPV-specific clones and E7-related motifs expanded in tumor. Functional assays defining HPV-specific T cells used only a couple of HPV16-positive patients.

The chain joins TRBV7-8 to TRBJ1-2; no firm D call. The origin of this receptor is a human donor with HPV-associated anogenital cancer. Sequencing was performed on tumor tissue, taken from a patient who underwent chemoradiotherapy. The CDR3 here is CASSVGTNYGYTF. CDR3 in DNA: TGTGCCAGCAGCGTGGGCACTAACTATGGCTACACCTTC. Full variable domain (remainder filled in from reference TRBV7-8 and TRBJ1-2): GAGVSQSPRYKVAKRGQDVALRCDPISGHVSLFWYQQALGQGPEFLTYFQNEAQLDKSGLPSDRFFAERPEGSVSTLKIQRTQQEDSAVYLCASSVGTNYGYTFGSGTRLTVV.